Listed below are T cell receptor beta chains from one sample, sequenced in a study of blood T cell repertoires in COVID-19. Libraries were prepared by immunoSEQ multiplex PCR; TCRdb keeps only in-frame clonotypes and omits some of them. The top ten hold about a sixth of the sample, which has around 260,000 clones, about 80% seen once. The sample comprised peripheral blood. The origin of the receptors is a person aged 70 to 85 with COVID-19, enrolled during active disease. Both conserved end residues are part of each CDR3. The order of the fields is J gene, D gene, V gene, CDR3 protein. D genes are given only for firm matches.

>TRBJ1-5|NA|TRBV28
CASSSRVSNQPQHF
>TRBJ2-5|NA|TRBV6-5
CASSYSTRGPGETQYF
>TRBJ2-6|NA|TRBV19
CASSILVRDIGSGANVLTF
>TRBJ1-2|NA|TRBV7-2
CASSPERADYGYTF
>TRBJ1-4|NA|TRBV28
CASSLTGRNEKLFF
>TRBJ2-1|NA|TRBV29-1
CSVTGDSNYNEQFF
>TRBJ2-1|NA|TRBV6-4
CASSAQTTSGEQFF
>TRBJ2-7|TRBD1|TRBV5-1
CASSMTGGDYEQYF
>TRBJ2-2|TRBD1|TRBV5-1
CASSSTGATNTGELFF
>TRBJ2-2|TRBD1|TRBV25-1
CASRRQGKNTGELFF
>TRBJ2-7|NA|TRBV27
CASSLSRRGYEQYF
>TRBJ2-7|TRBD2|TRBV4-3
CASSHREGYEQYF
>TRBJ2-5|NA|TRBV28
CASSPSGAETQYF
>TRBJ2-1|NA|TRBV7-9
CASSLGQSYNEQFF
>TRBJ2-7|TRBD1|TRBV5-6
CASSPRDRSYYEQYF
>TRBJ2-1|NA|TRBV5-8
CASRPSTAVGPFF
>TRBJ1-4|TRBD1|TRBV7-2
CASSEQGQAYEKLFF
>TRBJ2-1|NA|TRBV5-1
CASSPGQGGYNEQFF
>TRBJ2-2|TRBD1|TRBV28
CASRPGTGFTGELFF
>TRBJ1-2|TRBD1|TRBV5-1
CASSLQTGGVGYGYTF
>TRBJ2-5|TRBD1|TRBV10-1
CASSELTGGQETQYF
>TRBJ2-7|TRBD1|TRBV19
CATTLGPSGGYEQYF
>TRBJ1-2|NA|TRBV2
CASNPIGRSNYGYTF
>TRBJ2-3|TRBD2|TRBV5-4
CASSLGLAGDTDTQYF
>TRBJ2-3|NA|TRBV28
CASRPLRGGRFLSEGLTDTQYF
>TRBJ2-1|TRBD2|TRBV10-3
CATYSGRDNEQFF
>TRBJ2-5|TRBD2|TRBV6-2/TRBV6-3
CASSYRASGRAGETQYF
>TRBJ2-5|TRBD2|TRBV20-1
CSASPSGWEETQYF
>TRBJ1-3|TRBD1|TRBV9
CASSPRDRGRNTIYF
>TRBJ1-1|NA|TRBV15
CATSFQGTEAFF
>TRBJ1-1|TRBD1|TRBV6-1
CASTESDRAAFF
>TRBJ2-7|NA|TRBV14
CASSQVGYSYEQYF
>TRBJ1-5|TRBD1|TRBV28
CASSRDRVVQTQHF
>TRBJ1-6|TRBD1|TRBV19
CASSIVTGGAYNSPLHF
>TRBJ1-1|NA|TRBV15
CATSRDLGGLGTEAFF
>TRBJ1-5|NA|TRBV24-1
CATSDLGQGNNQPQHF
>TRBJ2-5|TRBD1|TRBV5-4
CASSLGVGTGETQYF
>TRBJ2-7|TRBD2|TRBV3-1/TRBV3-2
CASSQGAGGLDEQYF
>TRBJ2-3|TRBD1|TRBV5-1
CASSLVFRGTDTQYF
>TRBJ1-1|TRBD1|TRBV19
CATRDRGNTEAFF
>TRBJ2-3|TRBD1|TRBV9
CASRRGTGGPDTQYF
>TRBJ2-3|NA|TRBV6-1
CASSELANPDTQYF
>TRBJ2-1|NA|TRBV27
CASSIARGRRHEQFF
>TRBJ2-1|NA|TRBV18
CASSPLSASDEQFF
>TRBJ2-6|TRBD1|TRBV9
CASSTPQGASSGANVLTF
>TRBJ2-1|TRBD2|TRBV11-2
CASSASGGYNEQFF
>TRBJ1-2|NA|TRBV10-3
CAISAGNAYGYTF
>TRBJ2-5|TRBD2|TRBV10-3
CAISERLAGVGETQYF
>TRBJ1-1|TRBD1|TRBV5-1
CASSPGQGTEAFF
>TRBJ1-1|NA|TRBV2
CAKQRSRVAFF